These 13 T cell receptor beta chains were all obtained from the same sample, sequenced in a study of T-cell memory formation after mild COVID-19. MiXCR, run by TCRdb on the 5' RACE reads, gives a single entry per CDR3 protein. This sample carries roughly 280,000 distinct CDR3 sequences, around 16% of them seen once, and the ten largest clones take approximately 23%. Source material: PBMCs or a T cell subset sorted from them (not recorded which). The receptors stem from a man aged 18-30 years who had mild COVID-19 (a few samples of this study predate the infection). Cell type and time point are not known.

This chain uses TRBV28 with TRBJ1-5; no definite D call. Trimming removed 7 bases at V and 0 bases at J, with 13 bases between. The CDR3 sequence is 15 residues long. Germline assignment: CDR1 MDHEN and CDR2 SYDVKM. CDR3 in amino acids: CASMSAEYSNQPQHF. DNA of the CDR3: TGTGCCAGCATGTCGGCAGAATATAGCAATCAGCCCCAGCATTTT.

This clonotype was observed a few times. The rearrangement uses TRBV29-1 and TRBJ1-6; TRBD1 aligns across 7 bases. The germline CDR1 and CDR2 sequences are SQVTM and ANQGSEA. CDR3 size: 13 residues. With V trimmed by 6 bases and J by 7 bases, 6 bases remained unmatched. The CDR3, as DNA: TGCAGCGTAGGGGACAGTTACAATTCACCCCTCCACTTT. Residues: CSVGDSYNSPLHF.

Only a few counts were recorded for this clonotype. V is TRBV29-1 and J is TRBJ2-5, with TRBD2 identical over 8 bases. CDR1 is SQVTM and CDR2 is ANQGSEA in the germline V gene. The CDR3 totals 15 residues. V shed 3 bases, J shed 2 bases, and the junction held 8 bases outside the gene matches. CDR3 protein: CSVEPSGLVQETQYF. As DNA, the CDR3 is TGCAGCGTTGAGCCTAGCGGGCTAGTACAAGAGACCCAGTACTTC.

There are many counts of this clonotype. The chain employs TRBV5-1 and TRBJ1-1, with D tentatively TRBD1 (5 bases). CDR3 length equals 17 residues. Germline assignment: CDR1 SGHRS and CDR2 YFSETQ. Trimming cost V 2 bases and J 4 bases, with 21 bases left between them. The CDR3 here is CASSFTGGTGGRTEAFF. CDR3 bases: TGCGCCAGCAGCTTTACTGGTGGAACAGGCGGGCGCACTGAAGCTTTCTTT.

The J gene is TRBJ1-1, the V gene TRBV7-2; 8 nucleotides match TRBD1. The CDR3 sequence is 18 residues long. Trimming removed 0 bases from V and 3 bases from J; junction bases left unmatched: 12. Germline CDR1 is SGHTA and CDR2 is FQGNSA. CDR3 amino acids: CASSLARDRGGSDTEAFF. The CDR3 coding sequence is TGTGCCAGCAGCTTAGCGCGAGACAGGGGCGGGAGTGACACTGAAGCTTTCTTT.

The table lists this clonotype with a few counts. The V and J genes are TRBV12-3 or TRBV12-4 and TRBJ2-5; 12 positions agree with TRBD2. After removal of 5 bases from V and 5 bases from J, the junction contained 9 bases not matched to a gene. The CDR3 extends over 16 amino acids. The CDR3 here is CASSPWASGGDETQYF. In DNA form, the CDR3 reads TGTGCCAGCAGTCCATGGGCTAGCGGGGGGGATGAGACCCAGTACTTC.

The chain employs TRBV29-1 and TRBJ1-1; D not resolved. This CDR3 comprises 12 residues. The germline gives CDR1 SQVTM, CDR2 ANQGSEA. Between the trimmed V and J ends, which lost 6 bases and 3 bases, there was a span of 11 bases. The CDR3: CSVAGSDTEAFF. CDR3 coding DNA: TGCAGCGTCGCGGGGAGTGACACTGAAGCTTTCTTT.

This clonotype was observed at least ten times. The chain has TRBV12-3 or TRBV12-4 and TRBJ1-2; D remains unclear. The CDR3 loop spans 14 amino acids. V was cut by 0 bases and J by 6 bases, with 11 bases left in between. The CDR3 coding sequence is TGTGCCAGCAGTTTAGCGCATGTCCCGGATGGCTACACCTTC. Translation: CASSLAHVPDGYTF.

This clonotype was counted between two and nine times. CDR3 sequence reads: CASSYSAYGEPRNIQYF. CDR3 sequence (DNA): TGTGCCAGCAGTTACTCGGCGTACGGGGAACCCCGAAACATTCAGTACTTC. V is TRBV6-5 and J is TRBJ2-4, with D possibly being TRBD2 (5 bases). There are 17 residues in the CDR3. Germline CDR1 MNHEY, CDR2 SVGAGI. Trimming removed 0 bases from V and 6 bases from J, with 18 bases in between.

This clonotype was found a few times. The chain has TRBV7-3 and TRBJ2-3; the D gene could be TRBD1 or TRBD2 (5 bases each). Germline loops: CDR1 SGHTA, CDR2 FQGTGA. The V end lost 5 bases, the J end lost 1 base, and 10 bases lay between the germline ends. This CDR3 comprises 14 residues. The CDR3 DNA reads TGTGCCAGCAGCCGAGGGACCGGCACAGATACGCAGTATTTT. It yields the protein CASSRGTGTDTQYF.

The chain has TRBV6-5 and TRBJ1-2; no clear D. V dropped 0 bases and J dropped 4 bases, with 9 bases sitting between them. Germline values: CDR1 MNHEY, CDR2 SVGAGI. The CDR3 contains 14 residues. The CDR3 loop reads CASSYSYRPYGYTF. The CDR3 DNA is TGTGCCAGCAGTTACTCGTACCGACCCTATGGCTACACCTTC.

The CDR3 DNA reads as TGTGCCAGCAGTCGAGGGGACAGGGTATATAATTCACCCCTCCACTTT. Its translation is CASSRGDRVYNSPLHF. V is TRBV6-6 and J is TRBJ1-6, with 9 positions matching TRBD1. The CDR3 consists of 16 residues. The germline V gene has CDR1 MNHNY and CDR2 SVGAGI (reference sequence). V lost 5 bases, J lost 4 bases, and 6 bases stayed unmatched.

The V call is TRBV5-1, the J call TRBJ1-1; D remains unclear. V was shortened by 0 bases and J by 2 bases, with 14 bases between the two germline ends. CDR3 length: 16 amino acids. Germline V gene lookup returns CDR1 SGHRS and CDR2 YFSETQ. CDR3 bases: TGCGCCAGCAGCTTGGCCATGAGTCTTGGCAACACTGAAGCTTTCTTT. This translates into CASSLAMSLGNTEAFF.